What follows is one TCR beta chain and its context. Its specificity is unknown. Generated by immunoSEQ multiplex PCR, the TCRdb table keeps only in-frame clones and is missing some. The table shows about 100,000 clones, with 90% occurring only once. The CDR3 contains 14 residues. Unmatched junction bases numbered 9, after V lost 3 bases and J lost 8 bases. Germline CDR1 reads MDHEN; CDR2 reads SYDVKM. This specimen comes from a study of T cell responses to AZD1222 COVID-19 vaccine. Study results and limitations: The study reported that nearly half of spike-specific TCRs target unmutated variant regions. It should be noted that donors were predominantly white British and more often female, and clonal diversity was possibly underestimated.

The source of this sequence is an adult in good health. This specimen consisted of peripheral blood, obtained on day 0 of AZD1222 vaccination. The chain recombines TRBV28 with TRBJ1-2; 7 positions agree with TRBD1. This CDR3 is CASSFIEGARGYTF. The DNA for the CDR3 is TGTGCCAGCAGTTTCATAGAGGGGGCGAGGGGCTACACCTTC.